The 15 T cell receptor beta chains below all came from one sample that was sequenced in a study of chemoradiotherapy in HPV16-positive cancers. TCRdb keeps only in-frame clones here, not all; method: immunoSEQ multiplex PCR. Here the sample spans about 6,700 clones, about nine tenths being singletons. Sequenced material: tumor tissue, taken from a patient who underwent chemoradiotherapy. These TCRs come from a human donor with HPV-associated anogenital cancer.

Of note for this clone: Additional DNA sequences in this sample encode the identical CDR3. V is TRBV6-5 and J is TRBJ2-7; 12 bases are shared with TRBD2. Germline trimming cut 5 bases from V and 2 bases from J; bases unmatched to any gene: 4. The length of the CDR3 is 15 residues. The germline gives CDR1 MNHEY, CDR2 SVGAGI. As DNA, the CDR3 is TGTGCCAGCAGTACACTAGCGGGAGGACCCTACGAGCAGTACTTC. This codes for CASSTLAGGPYEQYF.

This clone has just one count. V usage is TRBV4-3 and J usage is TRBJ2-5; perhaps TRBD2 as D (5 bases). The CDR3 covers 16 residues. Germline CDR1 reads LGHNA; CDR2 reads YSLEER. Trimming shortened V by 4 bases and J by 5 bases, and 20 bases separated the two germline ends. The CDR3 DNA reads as TGCGCCAGCAGCCGTTGGGTTGGGAGAGATGGTGAGACCCAGTACTTC. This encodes CASSRWVGRDGETQYF.

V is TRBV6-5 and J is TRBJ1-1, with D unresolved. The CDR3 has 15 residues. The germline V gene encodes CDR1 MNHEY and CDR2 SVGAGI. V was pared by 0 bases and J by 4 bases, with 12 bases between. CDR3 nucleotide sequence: TGTGCCAGCAGTTACTCAGAACTGAGCGGCACTGAAGCTTTCTTT. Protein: CASSYSELSGTEAFF.

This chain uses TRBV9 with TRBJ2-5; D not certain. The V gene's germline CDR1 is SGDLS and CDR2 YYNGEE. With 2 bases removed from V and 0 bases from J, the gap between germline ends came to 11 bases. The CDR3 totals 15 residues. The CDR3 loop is CASSVADLYQETQYF. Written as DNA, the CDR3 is TGTGCCAGCAGCGTGGCGGACCTGTACCAAGAGACCCAGTACTTC.

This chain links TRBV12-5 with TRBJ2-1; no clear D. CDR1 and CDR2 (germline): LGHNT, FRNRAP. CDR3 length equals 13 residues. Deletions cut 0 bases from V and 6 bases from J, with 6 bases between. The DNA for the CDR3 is TGTGCTAGTGGTTTGGTCTCGTTCAATGAGCAGTTCTTC. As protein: CASGLVSFNEQFF.

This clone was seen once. The CDR3 bases are TGTGCCAGTAGTCCAAAGGGGGACGCCGACAATGAGCAGTTCTTC. Translating it yields CASSPKGDADNEQFF. This chain uses TRBV19 with TRBJ2-1; D may be TRBD1 (6 bases). The CDR3 covers 15 residues. V dropped 5 bases and J dropped 5 bases, with 16 bases sitting between them. From germline, CDR1 is LNHDA and CDR2 SQIVND (reference sequence).

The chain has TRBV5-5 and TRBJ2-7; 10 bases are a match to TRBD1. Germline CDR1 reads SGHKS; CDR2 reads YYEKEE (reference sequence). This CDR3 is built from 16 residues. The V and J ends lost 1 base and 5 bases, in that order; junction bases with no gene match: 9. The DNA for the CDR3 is TGTGCCAGCAGCTTGCGGGCGGGACAGGGGATCCACGAGCAGTACTTC. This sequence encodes CASSLRAGQGIHEQYF.

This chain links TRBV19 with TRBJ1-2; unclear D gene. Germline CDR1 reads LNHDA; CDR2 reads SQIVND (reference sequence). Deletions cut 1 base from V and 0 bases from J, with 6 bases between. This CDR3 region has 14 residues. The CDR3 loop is CASSIVASNYGYTF. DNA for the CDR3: TGTGCCAGTAGTATAGTCGCATCTAACTATGGCTACACCTTC.

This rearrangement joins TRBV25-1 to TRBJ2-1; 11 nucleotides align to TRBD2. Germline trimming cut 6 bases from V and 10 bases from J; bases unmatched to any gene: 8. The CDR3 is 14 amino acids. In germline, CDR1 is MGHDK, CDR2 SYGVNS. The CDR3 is CASSGTSGRREQFF. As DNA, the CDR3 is TGTGCCAGCAGCGGGACTAGCGGAAGACGCGAGCAGTTCTTC.

This CDR3 reads CASSLGGAGNTIYF. CDR3 nucleotide sequence: TGTGCCAGCAGCTTAGGCGGCGCAGGAAACACCATATATTTT. The chain combines TRBV7-2 with TRBJ1-3; D gene ambiguous. The CDR3 spans 14 residues. Looked up from germline, CDR1 is SGHTA and CDR2 is FQGNSA. V was trimmed by 1 base and J by 4 bases, leaving 8 bases between them.

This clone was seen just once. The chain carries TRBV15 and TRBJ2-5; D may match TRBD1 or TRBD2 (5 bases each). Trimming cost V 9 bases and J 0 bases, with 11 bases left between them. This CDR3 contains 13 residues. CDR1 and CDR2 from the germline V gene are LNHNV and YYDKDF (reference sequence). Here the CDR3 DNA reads TGTGCCACAGCCCCGGGACACCAAGAGACCCAGTACTTC. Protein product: CATAPGHQETQYF. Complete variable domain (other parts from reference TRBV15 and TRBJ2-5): DAMVIQNPRYQVTQFGKPVTLSCSQTLNHNVMYWYQQKSSQAPKLLFHYYDKDFNNEADTPDNFQSRRPNTSFCFLDIRSPGLGDTAMYLCATAPGHQETQYFGPGTRLLVL.

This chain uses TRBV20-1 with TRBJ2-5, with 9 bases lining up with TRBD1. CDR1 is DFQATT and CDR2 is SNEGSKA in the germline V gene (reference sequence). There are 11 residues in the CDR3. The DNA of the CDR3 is TGCAGCCGCGGACAGGGGGAGACCCAGTACTTC. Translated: CSRGQGETQYF.

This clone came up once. The CDR3 coding sequence is TGTGCCAGCAAGGTCCAAGAGACCCAGTACTTC. It is translated as CASKVQETQYF. The chain couples TRBV2 to TRBJ2-5; no firm D call. The CDR3 covers 11 residues. Germline CDR1 and CDR2: SNHLY and FYNNEI. V shed 7 bases and J shed 1 base, with 4 bases lying between them.

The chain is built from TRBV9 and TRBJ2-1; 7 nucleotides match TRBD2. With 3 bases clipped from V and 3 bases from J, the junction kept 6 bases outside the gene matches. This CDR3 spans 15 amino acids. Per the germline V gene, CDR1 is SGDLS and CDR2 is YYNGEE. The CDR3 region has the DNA TGTGCCAGCAGCGAAGGCGGGAGCCTCTACAATGAGCAGTTCTTC. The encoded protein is CASSEGGSLYNEQFF.

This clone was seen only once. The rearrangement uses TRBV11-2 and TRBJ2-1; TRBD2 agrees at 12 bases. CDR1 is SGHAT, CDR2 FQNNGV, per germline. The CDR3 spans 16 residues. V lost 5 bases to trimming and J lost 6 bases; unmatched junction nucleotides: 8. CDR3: CASSPRLAGVGNEQFF. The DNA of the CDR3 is TGTGCCAGCAGCCCCAGACTAGCGGGAGTAGGCAATGAGCAGTTCTTC.